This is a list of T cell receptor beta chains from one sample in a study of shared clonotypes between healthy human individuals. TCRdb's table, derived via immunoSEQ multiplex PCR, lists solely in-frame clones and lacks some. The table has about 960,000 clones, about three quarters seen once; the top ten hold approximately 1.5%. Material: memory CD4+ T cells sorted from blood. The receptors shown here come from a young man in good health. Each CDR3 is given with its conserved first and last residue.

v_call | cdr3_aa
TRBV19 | CASSTTGTGGTYGYTF
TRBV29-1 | CSVGQGGMMRETQYF
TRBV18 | CASSPSGGATETQYF
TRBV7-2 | CASSREQGAYEQYF
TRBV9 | CASSPRLMFHGYTF
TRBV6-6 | CASSYLGRNQPQHF
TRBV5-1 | CASSSLGQNTGELFF
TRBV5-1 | CASSLAVAGNTIYF
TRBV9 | CASSVDGGGSNEQFF
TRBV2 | CASSKWTGIEKLFF
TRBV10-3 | CAIRRQGSTSYEQYF
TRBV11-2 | CASSLALQYQETQYF
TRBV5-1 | CASSMGQGETQYF
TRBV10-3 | CAISGLAEALVF